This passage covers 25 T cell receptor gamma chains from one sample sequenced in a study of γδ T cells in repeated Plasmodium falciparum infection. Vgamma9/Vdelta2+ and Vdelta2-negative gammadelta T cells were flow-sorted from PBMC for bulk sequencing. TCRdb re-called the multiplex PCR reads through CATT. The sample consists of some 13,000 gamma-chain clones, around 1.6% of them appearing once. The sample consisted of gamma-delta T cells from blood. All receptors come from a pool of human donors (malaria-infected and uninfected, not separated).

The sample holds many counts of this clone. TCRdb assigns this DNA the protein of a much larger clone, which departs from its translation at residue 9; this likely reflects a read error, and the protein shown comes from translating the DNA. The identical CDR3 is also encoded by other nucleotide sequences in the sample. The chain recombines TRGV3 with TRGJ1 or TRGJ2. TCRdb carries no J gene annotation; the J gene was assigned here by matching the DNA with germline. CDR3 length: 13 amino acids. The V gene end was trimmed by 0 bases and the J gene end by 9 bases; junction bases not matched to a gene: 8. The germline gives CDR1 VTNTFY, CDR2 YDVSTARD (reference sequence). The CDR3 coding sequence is TGTGCCACCTGGGACAGGCGAGGATGTAAGAAACTCTTT. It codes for CATWDRRGCKKLF.

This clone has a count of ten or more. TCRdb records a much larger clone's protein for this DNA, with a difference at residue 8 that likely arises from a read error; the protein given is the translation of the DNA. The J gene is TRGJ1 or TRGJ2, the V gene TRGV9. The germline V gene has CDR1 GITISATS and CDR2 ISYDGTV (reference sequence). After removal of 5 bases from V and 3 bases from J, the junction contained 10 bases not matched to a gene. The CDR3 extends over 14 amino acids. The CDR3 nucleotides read TGTGCCTTGTGGGGCGATTCGAGTTATTATAAGAAACTCTTT. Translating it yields CALWGDSSYYKKLF.

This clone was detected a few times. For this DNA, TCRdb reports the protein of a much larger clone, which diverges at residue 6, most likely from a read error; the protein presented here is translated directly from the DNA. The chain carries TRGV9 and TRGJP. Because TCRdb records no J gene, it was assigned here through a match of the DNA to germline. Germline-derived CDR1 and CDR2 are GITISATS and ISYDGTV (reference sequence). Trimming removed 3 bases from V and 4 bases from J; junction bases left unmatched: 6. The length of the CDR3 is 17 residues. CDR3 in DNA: TGTGCCTTGTGGGAGAAGATACAAGAGTTGGGCAAAAAAATCAAGGTATTT. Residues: CALWEKIQELGKKIKVF.

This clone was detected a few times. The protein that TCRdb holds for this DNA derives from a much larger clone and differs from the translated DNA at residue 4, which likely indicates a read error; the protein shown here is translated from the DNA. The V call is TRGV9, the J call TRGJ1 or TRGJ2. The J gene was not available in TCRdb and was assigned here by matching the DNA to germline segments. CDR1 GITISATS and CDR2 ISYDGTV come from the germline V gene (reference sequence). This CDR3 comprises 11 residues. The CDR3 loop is CALREGYKKLF. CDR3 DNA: TGTGCCTTGCGGGAAGGCTATAAGAAACTCTTT.

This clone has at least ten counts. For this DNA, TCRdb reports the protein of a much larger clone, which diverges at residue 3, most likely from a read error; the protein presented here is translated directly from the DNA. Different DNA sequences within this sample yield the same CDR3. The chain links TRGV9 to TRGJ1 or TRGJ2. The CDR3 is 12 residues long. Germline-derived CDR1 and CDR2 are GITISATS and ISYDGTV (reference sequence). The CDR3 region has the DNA TGTGCCTCGTGGGAGGTACGCTATAAGAAACTCTTT. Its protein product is CASWEVRYKKLF.

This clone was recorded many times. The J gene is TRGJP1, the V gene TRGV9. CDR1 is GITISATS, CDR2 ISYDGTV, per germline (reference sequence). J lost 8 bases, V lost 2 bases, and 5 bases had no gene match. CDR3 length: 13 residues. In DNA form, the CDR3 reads TGTGCCTTGTGGGAGGGCTCCGGTTGGTTCAAGATATTT. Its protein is CALWEGSGWFKIF.

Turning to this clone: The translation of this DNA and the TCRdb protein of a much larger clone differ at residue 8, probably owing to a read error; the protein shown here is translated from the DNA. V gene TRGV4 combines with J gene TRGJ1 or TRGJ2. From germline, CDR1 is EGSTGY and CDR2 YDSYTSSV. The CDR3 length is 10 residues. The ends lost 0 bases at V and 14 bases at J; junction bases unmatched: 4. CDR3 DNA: TGTGCCACCTGGGATGGGAAGGAACTCTTT. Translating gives CATWDGKELF.

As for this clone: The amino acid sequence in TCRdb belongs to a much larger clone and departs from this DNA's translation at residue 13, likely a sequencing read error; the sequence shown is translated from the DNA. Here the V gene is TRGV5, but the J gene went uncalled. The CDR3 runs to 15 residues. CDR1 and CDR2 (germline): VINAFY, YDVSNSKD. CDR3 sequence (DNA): TGTGCCACCTGGGACAGGCCAAAGAATTATTATAAGAGACTCTTT. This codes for CATWDRPKNYYKRLF.

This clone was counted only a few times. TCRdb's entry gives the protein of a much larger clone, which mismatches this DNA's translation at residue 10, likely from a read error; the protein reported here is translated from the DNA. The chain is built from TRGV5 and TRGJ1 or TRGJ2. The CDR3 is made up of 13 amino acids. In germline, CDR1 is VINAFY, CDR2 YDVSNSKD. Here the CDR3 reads CATWDRPAYRKLF. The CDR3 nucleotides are TGTGCCACCTGGGACAGGCCAGCGTATAGGAAACTCTTT.

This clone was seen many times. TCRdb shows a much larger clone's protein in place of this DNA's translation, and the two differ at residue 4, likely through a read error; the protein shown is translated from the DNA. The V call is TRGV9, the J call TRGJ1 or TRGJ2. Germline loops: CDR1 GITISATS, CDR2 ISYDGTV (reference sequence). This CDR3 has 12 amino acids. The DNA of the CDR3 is TGTGCCTTGCGGGAGGTACGCTATAAGAAACTCTTT. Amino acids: CALREVRYKKLF.

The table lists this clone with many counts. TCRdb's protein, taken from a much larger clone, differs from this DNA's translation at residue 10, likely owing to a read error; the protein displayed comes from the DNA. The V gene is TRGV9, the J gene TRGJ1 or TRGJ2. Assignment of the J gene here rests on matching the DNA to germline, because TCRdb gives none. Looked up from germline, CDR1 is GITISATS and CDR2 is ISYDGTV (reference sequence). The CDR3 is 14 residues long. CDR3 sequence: CALWEEFKYFKKLF. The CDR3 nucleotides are TGTGCCTTGTGGGAGGAATTCAAATATTTTAAGAAACTCTTT.

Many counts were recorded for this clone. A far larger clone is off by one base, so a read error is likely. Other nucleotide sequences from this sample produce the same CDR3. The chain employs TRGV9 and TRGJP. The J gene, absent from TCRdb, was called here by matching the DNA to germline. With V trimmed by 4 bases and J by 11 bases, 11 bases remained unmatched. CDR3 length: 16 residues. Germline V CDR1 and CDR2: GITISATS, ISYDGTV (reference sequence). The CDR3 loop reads CALWETEELGKKIKVF. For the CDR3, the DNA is TGTGCCTTGTGGGAAACGGAGGAGCTGGGCAAAAAAATCAAGGTATTT.

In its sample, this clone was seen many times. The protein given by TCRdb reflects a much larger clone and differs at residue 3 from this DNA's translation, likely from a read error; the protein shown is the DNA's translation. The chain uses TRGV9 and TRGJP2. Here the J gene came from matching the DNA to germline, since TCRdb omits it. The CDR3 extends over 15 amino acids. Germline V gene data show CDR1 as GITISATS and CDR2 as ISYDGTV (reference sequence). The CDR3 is CASWEEKRNDWIKTF. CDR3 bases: TGTGCCTCGTGGGAGGAAAAACGTAATGATTGGATCAAGACGTTT.

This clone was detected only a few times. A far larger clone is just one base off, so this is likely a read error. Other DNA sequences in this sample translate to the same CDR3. The CDR3 nucleotides read TGTGCCACCTGGGATGCGCCGCTGTATTATTATAAGAAGCTCTTT. Protein product: CATWDAPLYYYKKLF. No J gene was assigned, while the V gene was called as TRGV4. CDR1 and CDR2 from the germline V gene are EGSTGY and YDSYTSSV. The CDR3 contains 15 residues.

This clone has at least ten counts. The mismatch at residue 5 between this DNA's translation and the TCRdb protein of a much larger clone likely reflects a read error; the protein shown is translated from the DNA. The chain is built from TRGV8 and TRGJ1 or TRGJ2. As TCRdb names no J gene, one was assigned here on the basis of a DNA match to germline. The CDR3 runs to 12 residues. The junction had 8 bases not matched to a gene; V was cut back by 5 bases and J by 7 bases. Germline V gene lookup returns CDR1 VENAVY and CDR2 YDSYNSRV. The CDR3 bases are TGTGCCACCTGGGCGCGTCGATATAAGAAACTCTTT. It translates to CATWARRYKKLF.

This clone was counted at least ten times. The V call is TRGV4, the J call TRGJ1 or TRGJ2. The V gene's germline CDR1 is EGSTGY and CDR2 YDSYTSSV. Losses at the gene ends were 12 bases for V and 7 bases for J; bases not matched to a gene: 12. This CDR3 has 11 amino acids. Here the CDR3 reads CAVHRDYKKLF. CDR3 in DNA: TGTGCCGTCCACCGAGACTATAAGAAACTCTTT.

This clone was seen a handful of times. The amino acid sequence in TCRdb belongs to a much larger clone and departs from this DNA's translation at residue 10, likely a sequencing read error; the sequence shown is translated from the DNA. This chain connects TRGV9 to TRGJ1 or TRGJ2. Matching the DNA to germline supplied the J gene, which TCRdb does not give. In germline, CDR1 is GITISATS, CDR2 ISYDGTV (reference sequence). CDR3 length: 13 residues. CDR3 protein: CALWGGDYYRKLF. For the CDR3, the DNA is TGTGCCTTGTGGGGGGGCGATTATTATAGGAAACTCTTT.

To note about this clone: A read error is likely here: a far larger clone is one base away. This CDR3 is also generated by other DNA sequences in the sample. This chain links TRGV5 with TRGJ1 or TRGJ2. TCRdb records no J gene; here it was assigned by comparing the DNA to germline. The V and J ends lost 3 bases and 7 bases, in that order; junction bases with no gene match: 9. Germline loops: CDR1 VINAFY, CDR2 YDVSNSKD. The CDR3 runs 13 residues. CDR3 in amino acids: CATWDGGGYKKLF. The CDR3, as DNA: TGTGCCACCTGGGACGGTGGGGGGTATAAGAAACTCTTT.

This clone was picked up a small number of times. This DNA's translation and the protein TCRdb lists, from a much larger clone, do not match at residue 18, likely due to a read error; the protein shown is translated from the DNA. CDR3 loop: CALWEVEQWGKKLGKKIMVF. The CDR3 DNA is TGTGCCTTGTGGGAGGTGGAGCAATGGGGCAAAAAGTTGGGCAAAAAAATCATGGTATTT. No J gene was named, though the V gene is TRGV9. The CDR3 sequence is 20 residues long. Germline CDR1 is GITISATS and CDR2 is ISYDGTV (reference sequence).

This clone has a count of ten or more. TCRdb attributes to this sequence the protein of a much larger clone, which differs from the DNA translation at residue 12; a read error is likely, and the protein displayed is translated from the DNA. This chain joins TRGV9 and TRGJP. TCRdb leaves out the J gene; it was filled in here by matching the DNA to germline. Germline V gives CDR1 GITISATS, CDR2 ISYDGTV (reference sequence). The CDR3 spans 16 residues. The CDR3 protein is CALWEVTELGKRIKVF. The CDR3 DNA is TGTGCCTTGTGGGAGGTGACAGAGTTGGGCAAAAGAATCAAGGTATTT.

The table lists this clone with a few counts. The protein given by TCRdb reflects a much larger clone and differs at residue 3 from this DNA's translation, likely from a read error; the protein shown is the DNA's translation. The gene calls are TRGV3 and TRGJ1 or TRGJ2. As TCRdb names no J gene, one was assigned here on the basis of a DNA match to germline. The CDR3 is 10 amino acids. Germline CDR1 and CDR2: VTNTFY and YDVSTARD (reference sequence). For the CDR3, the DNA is TGTGCCGCCTGGGACGATAGGAAACTCTTT. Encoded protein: CAAWDDRKLF.

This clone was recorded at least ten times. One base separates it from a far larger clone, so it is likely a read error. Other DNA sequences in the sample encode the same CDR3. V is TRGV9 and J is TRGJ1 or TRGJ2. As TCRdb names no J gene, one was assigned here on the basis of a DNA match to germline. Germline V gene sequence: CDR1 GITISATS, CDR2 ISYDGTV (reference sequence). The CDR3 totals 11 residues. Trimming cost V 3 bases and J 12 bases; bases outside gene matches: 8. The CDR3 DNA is TGTGCCTTGTGGGAGACCCCAGGGAAACTCTTT. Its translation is CALWETPGKLF.

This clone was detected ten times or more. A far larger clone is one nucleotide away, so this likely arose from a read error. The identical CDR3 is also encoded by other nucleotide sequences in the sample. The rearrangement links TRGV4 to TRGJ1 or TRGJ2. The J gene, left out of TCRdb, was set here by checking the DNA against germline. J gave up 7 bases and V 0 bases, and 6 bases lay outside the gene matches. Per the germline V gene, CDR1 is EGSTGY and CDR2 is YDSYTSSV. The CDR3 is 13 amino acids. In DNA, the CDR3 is TGTGCCACCTGGGATGGGGAGTACTATAAGAAACTCTTT. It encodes CATWDGEYYKKLF.

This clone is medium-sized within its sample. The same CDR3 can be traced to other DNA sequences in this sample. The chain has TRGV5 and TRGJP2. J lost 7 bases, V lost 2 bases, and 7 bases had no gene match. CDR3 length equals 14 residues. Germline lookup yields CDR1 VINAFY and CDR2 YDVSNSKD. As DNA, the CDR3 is TGTGCCACCTGGGACACCCCTCCTGATTGGATCAAGACGTTT. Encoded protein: CATWDTPPDWIKTF.

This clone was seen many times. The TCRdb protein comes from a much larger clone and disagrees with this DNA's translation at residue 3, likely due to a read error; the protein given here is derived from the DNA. DNA for the CDR3: TGTGCCGCCTGGGATGGGCCAAGGTATAAGAAACTCTTT. This encodes CAAWDGPRYKKLF. The chain is built from TRGV4 and TRGJ1 or TRGJ2. The CDR3 sequence is 13 residues long. CDR1 is EGSTGY, CDR2 YDSYTSSV, per germline.